The 15 T cell receptor beta chains below come from one sample, sequenced in a study of OX40 agonist ivuxolimab in advanced cancers. TCRdb keeps only in-frame clones here, not all; method: immunoSEQ multiplex PCR. The sample lists around 44,000 clones, 70% to 90% seen once, with 0.38% in the top ten. This material consisted of CD4+ or CD8+ T cells sorted from blood, taken in a trial of the OX40 agonist ivuxolimab. These receptors all come from an adult with an advanced solid tumor such as melanoma, head and neck, liver or kidney cancer.

The rearrangement joins TRBV19 to TRBJ1-6, with a possible D match to TRBD1 (5 bases). The V and J ends lost 2 bases and 7 bases respectively, with 9 bases between them. The CDR3 runs to 14 residues. In germline, CDR1 is LNHDA, CDR2 SQIVND (reference sequence). CDR3 DNA: TGTGCCAGTAGTATAACAGGTCCAAATTCACCCCTCCACTTT. Residues: CASSITGPNSPLHF.

The chain is built from TRBV30 and TRBJ2-1, with 12 bases aligning to TRBD2. The CDR3 totals 18 residues. CDR1 is GTSNPN, CDR2 SVGIG, per germline (reference sequence). V was clipped by 1 base and J by 3 bases; unmatched bases: 10. CDR3 sequence (DNA): TGTGCCTGGAGTGGCGCTAGCGGGAGGGCCGGGGTCTACAATGAGCAGTTCTTC. Translated: CAWSGASGRAGVYNEQFF.

The chain has TRBV29-1 and TRBJ2-7; 10 positions agree with TRBD2. Trimming cost V 6 bases and J 1 base; bases outside gene matches: 6. This CDR3 is built from 14 residues. CDR1 is SQVTM, CDR2 ANQGSEA, per germline. The CDR3 DNA reads as TGCAGCGTAGCTAGCGGGAGCAGGTCCTACGAGCAGTACTTC. Translating gives CSVASGSRSYEQYF.

In nucleotides, the CDR3 is TGTGCCACCAGCAGAGACCAACACGGGGGAAGTGAAAAACTGTTTTTT. As protein: CATSRDQHGGSEKLFF. The gene calls are TRBV15 and TRBJ1-4, with D possibly TRBD1 on 5 matching bases. Trimming pared 0 bases from V and 7 bases from J, leaving 15 bases between. Germline V CDR1 and CDR2: LNHNV, YYDKDF (reference sequence). CDR3 length: 16 amino acids.

This sequence joins TRBV5-1 and TRBJ2-3; the match to TRBD2 covers 14 bases. Losses at the gene ends were 4 bases for V and 0 bases for J; bases not matched to a gene: 10. Germline lookup yields CDR1 SGHRS and CDR2 YFSETQ. The CDR3 is 19 residues long. Here the CDR3 reads CASSKAGTSGGTSTDTQYF. Here the CDR3 DNA reads TGCGCCAGCAGCAAAGCCGGGACTAGCGGGGGCACAAGCACAGATACGCAGTATTTT.

This chain connects TRBV6-6 to TRBJ2-1; 9 nucleotides align to TRBD2. J was trimmed by 8 bases and V by 6 bases; bases with no gene match: 14. Germline CDR1 MNHNY, CDR2 SVGAGI (reference sequence). The CDR3 sequence is 16 residues long. Here the CDR3 reads CASSPHLAGDGDEQFF. CDR3 DNA: TGTGCCAGCAGCCCCCATTTAGCGGGAGACGGTGATGAGCAGTTCTTC.

This rearrangement joins TRBV28 to TRBJ1-6; no clear D. Germline V gives CDR1 MDHEN, CDR2 SYDVKM. V dropped 4 bases and J dropped 4 bases, with 8 bases sitting between them. The CDR3 extends over 14 amino acids. DNA of the CDR3: TGTGCCAGCAGTTCTGAAACTTATAATTCACCCCTCCACTTT. It yields the protein CASSSETYNSPLHF. Using reference TRBV28 and TRBJ1-6 for the parts outside the CDR3, the full variable domain is DVKVTQSSRYLVKRTGEKVFLECVQDMDHENMFWYRQDPGLGLRLIYFSYDVKMKEKGDIPEGYSVSREKKERFSLILESASTNQTSMYLCASSSETYNSPLHFGNGTRLTVT.

The chain carries TRBV21-1 and TRBJ1-5. TRBV21-1 is shown as a pseudogene. CDR3 length: 17 residues. The CDR3 DNA reads TGTGCCAGCAGCAAAGGGGAGGGCCTATATAGCAATCAGCCCCAGCATTTT. The encoded protein is CASSKGEGLYSNQPQHF.

The V call is TRBV27, the J call TRBJ2-7; maybe TRBD1 (5 bases). CDR1 is MNHEY and CDR2 is SMNVEV in the germline V gene (reference sequence). The ends were cut back, 10 bases at V and 1 base at J, with 17 bases in the middle. This CDR3 is 14 amino acids long. The CDR3 loop is CATGTKSGSYEQYF. For the CDR3, the DNA is TGTGCCACCGGAACGAAATCAGGGTCCTACGAGCAGTACTTC.

The J gene is TRBJ2-5, the V gene TRBV7-3; TRBD1 matches at 8 bases. This CDR3 has 14 residues. V dropped 1 base and J dropped 4; count of bases not matched to a gene: 2. Germline CDR1 reads SGHTA; CDR2 reads FQGTGA. The chain's CDR3 is CASSLNRGSETQYF. The CDR3 DNA sequence: TGTGCCAGCAGCTTAAACAGGGGGTCAGAGACCCAGTACTTC.

This clone came up once. The rearrangement links TRBV25-1 to TRBJ1-2, with D perhaps TRBD1 (6 bases). The V and J ends lost 2 bases and 3 bases respectively, with 13 bases between them. CDR3 length: 15 residues. CDR1 is MGHDK and CDR2 is SYGVNS in the germline V gene. As DNA, the CDR3 is TGTGCCAGCAGTGAAGGGGGGGCGCAGTACTATGGCTACACCTTC. It yields the protein CASSEGGAQYYGYTF.

This chain connects TRBV5-1 to TRBJ1-4; perhaps TRBD1 as D (5 bases). Germline V lookup: CDR1 SGHRS, CDR2 YFSETQ. The V and J ends lost 4 bases and 3 bases respectively, with 7 bases between them. The CDR3 is 13 amino acids. The CDR3 DNA sequence: TGCGCCAGCAGCGGGGACCCTAATGAAAAACTGTTTTTT. This codes for CASSGDPNEKLFF.

This clone was detected once. This chain connects TRBV4-1 to TRBJ1-2; D is unresolved. Trimming removed 1 base from V and 1 base from J, with 4 bases in between. This CDR3 contains 13 residues. CDR1 MGHRA and CDR2 YSYEKL come from the germline V gene. The CDR3 DNA follows: TGCGCCAGCAGCCAAGCCCGTAACTATGGCTACACCTTC. It is translated as CASSQARNYGYTF.

V and J are TRBV28 and TRBJ1-5; 7 positions agree with TRBD1. CDR1 is MDHEN and CDR2 is SYDVKM in the germline V gene. There are 16 residues in the CDR3. Trimming removed 5 bases from V and 7 bases from J; junction bases left unmatched: 14. The CDR3 spells CASSPPRQGPGQPQHF. CDR3 DNA sequence: TGTGCCAGCAGTCCCCCTCGACAGGGTCCCGGACAGCCCCAGCATTTT.

This sequence joins TRBV2 and TRBJ2-2, with D possibly matching TRBD1 (6 bases). Trimming left V 8 bases short and J 1 base short, with 8 bases between. In germline, CDR1 is SNHLY, CDR2 FYNNEI. CDR3 size: 13 residues. CDR3 loop: CASRTVNTGELFF. CDR3 in DNA: TGTGCCAGCCGGACAGTGAACACCGGGGAGCTGTTTTTT.